These 26 T cell receptor beta chains were sequenced from one sample in a study of human T cells and chemical hapten exposure. The time point is: healthy volunteer bleed at 2 weeks. From whole blood left unfractionated, total RNA was extracted. TCRdb reprocessed the RACE reads with MiXCR, giving one entry per CDR3 protein. Here the sample spans around 130,000 distinct CDR3 sequences, about 8.2% being singletons. The sample was whole blood. The receptor source for this set is a male donor in good health. Some clones in this sample may be carry-over from other donors' samples.

The V and J genes are TRBV27 and TRBJ1-1; no definite D call. The V end was cut by 4 bases, the J end by 0 bases, with 9 bases between. Germline V gives CDR1 MNHEY, CDR2 SMNVEV (reference sequence). CDR3 size: 14 residues. CDR3 DNA sequence: TGTGCCAGCAGTTGGAATAGGGTGAACACTGAAGCTTTCTTT. Protein product: CASSWNRVNTEAFF.

The sample holds a few counts of this clonotype. The chain has TRBV20-1 and TRBJ1-1; no reliable D call. With 0 bases removed from V and 1 base from J, the gap between germline ends came to 6 bases. The germline gives CDR1 DFQATT, CDR2 SNEGSKA (reference sequence). The CDR3 contains 13 residues. CDR3 coding DNA: TGCAGTGCTAGAGAGGTTGGGAACACTGAAGCTTTCTTT. It yields the protein CSAREVGNTEAFF.

This clonotype was counted between two and nine times. This sequence joins TRBV3-1 and TRBJ2-2, with D uncertain. The CDR3 has 13 amino acids. V dropped 7 bases and J dropped 4 bases, with 10 bases sitting between them. Germline V gene data show CDR1 as LGHDT and CDR2 as YNNKEL (reference sequence). CDR3 coding DNA: TGTGCCAGCAAGGGCCCCCTCACCGGGGAGCTGTTTTTT. This gives the protein CASKGPLTGELFF. The full variable domain, completed using reference TRBV3-1 and TRBJ2-2, is DTAVSQTPKYLVTQMGNDKSIKCEQNLGHDTMYWYKQDSKKFLKIMFSYNNKELIINETVPNRFSPKSPDKAHLNLHINSLELGDSAVYFCASKGPLTGELFFGEGSRLTVL.

This clonotype was recorded once. This rearrangement joins TRBV12-3 or TRBV12-4 to TRBJ2-7; 10 nucleotides line up with TRBD2. The CDR3 spans 15 residues. The ends lost 3 bases at V and 3 bases at J; junction bases unmatched: 5. CDR3 protein: CASSFGLADYYEQYF. The CDR3 DNA reads TGTGCCAGCAGTTTCGGACTAGCGGATTACTACGAGCAGTACTTC.

This rearrangement joins TRBV4-2 to TRBJ2-1; either TRBD1 or TRBD2 may supply D (5 bases each). Trimming shortened V by 8 bases and J by 8 bases, and 10 bases separated the two germline ends. This CDR3 region has 11 residues. CDR1 and CDR2 (germline): LGHNA, YNFKEQ. DNA of the CDR3: TGTGCCAGCGTGGGGGTGGATGAGCAGTTCTTC. This encodes CASVGVDEQFF.

In its sample, this clonotype was seen a few times. The chain employs TRBV11-2 and TRBJ1-1; 11 nucleotides line up with TRBD1. Germline V gene lookup returns CDR1 SGHAT and CDR2 FQNNGV. There are 18 residues in the CDR3. The junction had 12 bases not matched to a gene; V was cut back by 3 bases and J by 3 bases. CDR3 DNA: TGTGCCAGCAGCTTGGGGACCGGGACAGGGGGGCAGGACACTGAAGCTTTCTTT. Translation gives CASSLGTGTGGQDTEAFF.

As for this clonotype: This clone may be a read error of a much larger clone one base away. This chain connects TRBV29-1 to TRBJ2-3; D is unclear. This CDR3 has 15 residues. CDR1 and CDR2 (germline): SQVTM, ANQGSEA. CDR3 residues: CSVEEDKAHTDTQNF. The CDR3 DNA reads TGCAGCGTTGAAGAAGACAAGGCCCACACAGATACGCAGAATTTT.

This clonotype has more than one count but fewer than ten. This chain connects TRBV2 to TRBJ2-1; 9 nucleotides line up with TRBD2. CDR1 is SNHLY, CDR2 FYNNEI, per germline. After removal of 8 bases from V and 8 bases from J, the junction contained 16 bases not matched to a gene. The CDR3 runs to 16 residues. The DNA of the CDR3 is TGTGCCAGCTCCTCCATTAGCGGGAGTGGTTCGGATGAGCAGTTCTTC. This codes for CASSSISGSGSDEQFF.

The chain joins TRBV18 to TRBJ2-3; D uncertain. CDR1 KGHSH and CDR2 LQKENI come from the germline V gene. CDR3 length: 13 amino acids. Trimming removed 6 bases from V and 1 base from J, with 8 bases in between. This CDR3 is CASSDGRTDTQYF. The CDR3 nucleotides are TGTGCCAGCTCCGACGGCCGCACAGATACGCAGTATTTT.

This chain uses TRBV6-1 with TRBJ1-4; 7 bases map to TRBD1. This CDR3 region has 14 residues. V lost 7 bases, J lost 8 bases, and 10 bases stayed unmatched. Germline assignment: CDR1 MNHNS and CDR2 SASEGT. The DNA for the CDR3 is TGTGCCAGCAACCCAGGGGGTTCAGGAGAAAAACTGTTTTTT. This translates into CASNPGGSGEKLFF.

This clonotype was counted a few times. V is TRBV6-5 and J is TRBJ2-7, with D unclear. The CDR3 has 15 residues. Looked up from germline, CDR1 is MNHEY and CDR2 is SVGAGI. Trimming shortened V by 2 bases and J by 0 bases, and 11 bases separated the two germline ends. The CDR3 DNA reads as TGTGCCAGCAGTTACGACTTGGAAAGCTCCTACGAGCAGTACTTC. This encodes CASSYDLESSYEQYF.

The V and J genes are TRBV30 and TRBJ2-1; D remains ambiguous. Germline lookup yields CDR1 GTSNPN and CDR2 SVGIG (reference sequence). The CDR3 spans 11 residues. The germline V and J ends were trimmed by 2 bases and 7 bases, with 6 bases remaining between them. The DNA of the CDR3 is TGTGCCTGGAGTTACTTGAATGAGCAGTTCTTC. Translating it yields CAWSYLNEQFF.

This rearrangement joins TRBV7-2 to TRBJ2-1, with D possibly TRBD1 on 6 matching bases. The V end was cut by 6 bases, the J end by 4 bases, with 7 bases between. This CDR3 spans 12 amino acids. CDR1 is SGHTA and CDR2 is FQGNSA in the germline V gene. The CDR3 DNA follows: TGTGCCAGCAGGACAGGTTACAATGAGCAGTTCTTC. It codes for CASRTGYNEQFF.

The chain has TRBV20-1 and TRBJ2-3; no reliable D call. V lost 6 bases and J lost 0, with 10 bases in between. Germline V gene lookup returns CDR1 DFQATT and CDR2 SNEGSKA (reference sequence). The CDR3 consists of 13 residues. In nucleotides, the CDR3 is TGCAGTGCCAACTCCCTCAGCACAGATACGCAGTATTTT. It codes for CSANSLSTDTQYF.

This chain connects TRBV3-1 to TRBJ1-1; D unresolved. The V end was cut by 2 bases, the J end by 2 bases, with 12 bases between. The CDR3 spans 15 residues. CDR1 and CDR2 from the germline V gene are LGHDT and YNNKEL (reference sequence). The CDR3 sequence is CASSQNGGRNTEAFF. The CDR3 DNA follows: TGTGCCAGCAGCCAAAATGGCGGCAGAAACACTGAAGCTTTCTTT.

V usage is TRBV4-3 and J usage is TRBJ1-1, with no clear D. The V gene's germline CDR1 is LGHNA and CDR2 YSLEER. The CDR3 sequence is 17 residues long. Deletions cut 1 base from V and 1 base from J, with 16 bases between. The CDR3 sequence is CASSQAGRGRTNTEAFF. Written as DNA, the CDR3 is TGCGCCAGCAGCCAAGCCGGCCGAGGCAGGACGAACACTGAAGCTTTCTTT.

J is TRBJ1-2 and V is TRBV12-3 or TRBV12-4; D perhaps matches TRBD1 (5 bases). Trimming stripped 3 bases from V and 2 bases from J, with 7 bases between. The CDR3 contains 13 residues. The CDR3 region is CASSFPGNYGYTF. CDR3 coding DNA: TGTGCCAGCAGTTTTCCAGGGAACTATGGCTACACCTTC.

The table lists this clonotype with a few counts. The chain combines TRBV29-1 with TRBJ2-2; a possible D gene is TRBD1 (5 bases). This CDR3 region has 16 residues. Germline V gene sequence: CDR1 SQVTM, CDR2 ANQGSEA. V gave up 0 bases and J gave up 2 bases, with 13 bases separating them. CDR3 in DNA: TGCAGCGTTGAAGATTACGACAGCCCAAACACCGGGGAGCTGTTTTTT. Translation: CSVEDYDSPNTGELFF.

V and J are TRBV19 and TRBJ2-5; D possibly corresponds to TRBD1 (6 bases). This CDR3 spans 16 amino acids. V lost 5 bases and J lost 1, with 17 bases in between. Germline CDR1 and CDR2: LNHDA and SQIVND (reference sequence). The CDR3 bases are TGTGCCAGTAGTGGAACAGGGAGAAGTGGCCAAGAGACCCAGTACTTC. Its translation is CASSGTGRSGQETQYF. The full variable domain, with the rest looked up from reference TRBV19 and TRBJ2-5, is DGGITQSPKYLFRKEGQNVTLSCEQNLNHDAMYWYRQDPGQGLRLIYYSQIVNDFQKGDIAEGYSVSREKKESFPLTVTSAQKNPTAFYLCASSGTGRSGQETQYFGPGTRLLVL.

This clonotype was seen only a few times. The chain uses TRBV12-3 or TRBV12-4 and TRBJ2-2, with 9 positions matching TRBD2. The CDR3 loop spans 16 amino acids. The V gene end was trimmed by 7 bases and the J gene end by 4 bases; junction bases not matched to a gene: 10. The CDR3 sequence: CASTYRLAGITGELFF. CDR3 nucleotides: TGTGCCAGCACTTACAGGCTAGCGGGGATCACCGGGGAGCTGTTTTTT.

The rearrangement uses TRBV6-1 and TRBJ2-5; a weak D match, TRBD1 (5 bases). Germline values: CDR1 MNHNS, CDR2 SASEGT. The CDR3 runs to 16 residues. V lost 3 bases and J lost 0, with 14 bases in between. CDR3 in amino acids: CASSDPARVYQETQYF. CDR3 in DNA: TGTGCCAGCAGTGACCCGGCCAGGGTATACCAAGAGACCCAGTACTTC.

In this sample, this clonotype turned up a few times. The J gene is TRBJ1-1, the V gene TRBV5-1, with 9 positions matching TRBD1. With V trimmed by 0 bases and J by 6 bases, 3 bases remained unmatched. Germline values: CDR1 SGHRS, CDR2 YFSETQ. The CDR3 is 14 residues long. The chain's CDR3 is CASSLGTGAAEAFF. The CDR3 DNA reads as TGCGCCAGCAGCTTGGGGACAGGGGCAGCTGAAGCTTTCTTT. Combining the CDR3 with reference TRBV5-1 and TRBJ1-1 gives the whole variable domain KAGVTQTPRYLIKTRGQQVTLSCSPISGHRSVSWYQQTPGQGLQFLFEYFSETQRNKGNFPGRFSGRQFSNSRSEMNVSTLELGDSALYLCASSLGTGAAEAFFGQGTRLTVV.

This clonotype was picked up many times. CDR3 sequence (DNA): TGTGCCATCAATACTAGCGGAGGGGGCACAGATACGCAGTATTTT. Amino acids: CAINTSGGGTDTQYF. The rearrangement joins TRBV10-3 to TRBJ2-3, with TRBD2 matching over 8 bases. The J segment lost 1 base and the V segment lost 7 bases, leaving 7 bases of the junction unmatched. Germline V lookup: CDR1 ENHRY, CDR2 SYGVKD. This CDR3 has 15 residues.

In this sample, this clonotype turned up many times. V gene TRBV2 combines with J gene TRBJ1-5; 9 nucleotides line up with TRBD1. V shed 6 bases and J 0 bases; nucleotides not matched to a gene: 3. In germline, CDR1 is SNHLY, CDR2 FYNNEI. The length of the CDR3 is 15 residues. The CDR3 spells CASSEGQGSNQPQHF. In DNA form, the CDR3 reads TGTGCCAGCAGCGAGGGACAGGGTAGCAATCAGCCCCAGCATTTT.

The chain links TRBV14 to TRBJ2-6; D gene uncertain. This CDR3 has 15 residues. With 4 bases removed from V and 0 bases from J, the gap between germline ends came to 7 bases. In germline, CDR1 is SGHDN, CDR2 FVKESK. CDR3 nucleotide sequence: TGTGCCAGCAGCCGAGGTCGCTCTGGGGCCAACGTCCTGACTTTC. Amino acids: CASSRGRSGANVLTF.

This clonotype came up a few times. J is TRBJ2-7 and V is TRBV6-5; TRBD1 agrees at 7 bases. CDR1 is MNHEY, CDR2 SVGAGI, per germline. CDR3 length equals 13 residues. J was trimmed by 2 bases and V by 7 bases; bases with no gene match: 5. The CDR3, as DNA: TGTGCCAGCACCTCCGGGACAGCCTACGAGCAGTACTTC. Its protein product is CASTSGTAYEQYF.